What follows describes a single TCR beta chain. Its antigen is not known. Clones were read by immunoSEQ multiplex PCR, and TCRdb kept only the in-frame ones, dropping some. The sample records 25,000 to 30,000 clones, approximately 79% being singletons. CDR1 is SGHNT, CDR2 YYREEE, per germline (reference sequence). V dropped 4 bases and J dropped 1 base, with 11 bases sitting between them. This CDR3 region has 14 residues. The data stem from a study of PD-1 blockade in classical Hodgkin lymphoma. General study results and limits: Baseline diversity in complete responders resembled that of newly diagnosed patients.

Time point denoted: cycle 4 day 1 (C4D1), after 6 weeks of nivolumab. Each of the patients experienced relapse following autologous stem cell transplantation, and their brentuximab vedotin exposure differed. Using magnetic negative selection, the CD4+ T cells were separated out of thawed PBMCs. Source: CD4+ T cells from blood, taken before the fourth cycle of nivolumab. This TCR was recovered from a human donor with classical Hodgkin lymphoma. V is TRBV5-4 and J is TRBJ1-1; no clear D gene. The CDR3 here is CASSPGERNTEAFF. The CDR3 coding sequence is TGTGCCAGCAGCCCCGGCGAGAGGAACACTGAAGCTTTCTTT.